One and the same sample provided the 30 T cell receptor beta chains below, sequenced in a study of T cell repertoires in cytomegalovirus infection. Their specific antigens are unknown. TCRdb used MiXCR to reprocess the reads, holding one entry per CDR3 protein. This table holds about 830,000 distinct CDR3 sequences, around a third found once. The specimen comprised cultured CD8+ T cells from PBMCs, sampled from culture after CMV antigen stimulation. These receptors came from a human donor in good health (CMV status not recorded). Some clones in this sample may be carry-over from other donors' samples.

This clonotype came up a few times. This sequence joins TRBV18 and TRBJ2-7, with D tentatively TRBD1 (6 bases). With 9 bases removed from V and 0 bases from J, the gap between germline ends came to 9 bases. The germline V gene encodes CDR1 KGHSH and CDR2 LQKENI. The CDR3 extends over 12 amino acids. The CDR3 region has the DNA TGTGCCAGTCGGACAGACTCCTACGAGCAGTACTTC. Its protein is CASRTDSYEQYF.

V and J are TRBV4-1 and TRBJ1-1; TRBD1 might be the D (6 bases). Germline CDR1 and CDR2: MGHRA and YSYEKL. The V and J ends lost 4 bases and 3 bases respectively, with 18 bases between them. The CDR3 sequence is 16 residues long. CDR3: CASSLSTGGKDTEAFF. The CDR3 DNA sequence: TGCGCCAGCAGCCTATCGACGGGGGGCAAGGACACTGAAGCTTTCTTT.

V usage is TRBV6-5 and J usage is TRBJ2-1; D gene ambiguous. V was pared by 0 bases and J by 5 bases, with 8 bases between. The CDR3 consists of 14 residues. CDR1 and CDR2 from the germline V gene are MNHEY and SVGAGI. The CDR3 DNA reads as TGTGCCAGCAGTTACTCGACACCAGACAATGAGCAGTTCTTC. This gives the protein CASSYSTPDNEQFF.

This clonotype appeared a few times. This sequence joins TRBV15 and TRBJ2-1; D call uncertain. This CDR3 is built from 20 residues. Germline assignment: CDR1 LNHNV and CDR2 YYDKDF (reference sequence). The V and J ends lost 4 bases and 2 bases respectively, with 27 bases between them. Written as DNA, the CDR3 is TGTGCCACCAGCACCCTGCCAGATTCCCCCATTAGGTTACCCTACAATGAGCAGTTCTTC. Protein: CATSTLPDSPIRLPYNEQFF.

The chain carries TRBV4-1 and TRBJ2-4, with D uncertain. CDR1 and CDR2 from the germline V gene are MGHRA and YSYEKL. V was cut by 0 bases and J by 4 bases, with 10 bases left in between. CDR3 length equals 15 residues. CDR3 protein: CASSQEGMGKNIQYF. DNA of the CDR3: TGCGCCAGCAGCCAAGAAGGTATGGGGAAAAACATTCAGTACTTC.

As regards this clonotype: The CDR3 carries no conserved terminal phenylalanine or tryptophan, so it likely arises from a read error. This chain's CDR3 is CALQRGVSPLHS. The CDR3 DNA reads TGTGCCCTTCAGAGGGGAGTTTCACCCCTCCACTCT. This chain joins TRBV7-6 and TRBJ1-6; D perhaps matches TRBD1 (5 bases). This CDR3 region has 12 residues. V lost 11 bases and J 9 bases, leaving 14 bases between the germline ends. The germline CDR1 and CDR2 sequences are SGHVS and FNYEAQ.

This chain joins TRBV3-1 and TRBJ1-1; D ambiguous. Germline V lookup: CDR1 LGHDT, CDR2 YNNKEL (reference sequence). V gave up 4 bases and J gave up 3 bases, with 12 bases separating them. CDR3 length equals 14 residues. As DNA, the CDR3 is TGTGCCAGCAGCCCGGGTCCCTGGGACACTGAAGCTTTCTTT. It codes for CASSPGPWDTEAFF.

The rearrangement uses TRBV7-6 and TRBJ2-7; 12 positions agree with TRBD1. The CDR3 spans 17 residues. The germline CDR1 and CDR2 sequences are SGHVS and FNYEAQ. Trimming cost V 5 bases and J 5 bases; bases outside gene matches: 13. CDR3 loop: CASSPLYGDRGLDEQYF. CDR3 in DNA: TGTGCCAGCAGCCCTTTATATGGGGACAGGGGGCTGGACGAGCAGTACTTC.

There are many counts of this clonotype. This sequence joins TRBV24-1 and TRBJ2-2; D may be TRBD1 (6 bases). In germline, CDR1 is KGHDR, CDR2 SFDVKD. The CDR3 sequence is 14 residues long. V was shortened by 3 bases and J by 5 bases, with 9 bases between the two germline ends. The CDR3 region is CATSDATGTGELFF. The CDR3 DNA sequence: TGTGCCACCAGTGATGCCACAGGGACCGGGGAGCTGTTTTTT.

This clonotype was seen a handful of times. The rearrangement joins TRBV12-3 or TRBV12-4 to TRBJ1-1, with 8 positions matching TRBD1. This CDR3 spans 16 amino acids. Losses at the gene ends were 1 base for V and 1 base for J; bases not matched to a gene: 5. The CDR3 is CASSLGTGGENTEAFF. The CDR3 DNA is TGTGCCAGCAGTTTAGGTACAGGGGGGGAGAACACTGAAGCTTTCTTT.

This clonotype was counted a single time. This chain joins TRBV6-8 and TRBJ1-1; unclear D gene. Trimming took 2 bases from V and 4 from J, leaving 17 bases between them. Germline V gene lookup returns CDR1 MNHGY and CDR2 SAAAGT. The CDR3 runs 16 residues. The CDR3 DNA sequence: TGTGCCAGCAGTTACCTCAGCCTCGGGGTTGGCACTGAAGCTTTCTTT. Its protein product is CASSYLSLGVGTEAFF.

This clonotype showed up just once. The chain joins TRBV30 to TRBJ1-2; D gene uncertain. The V gene's germline CDR1 is GTSNPN and CDR2 SVGIG (reference sequence). The CDR3 totals 12 residues. V lost 1 base and J 3 bases, leaving 6 bases between the germline ends. The chain's CDR3 is CAWSETHYGYTF. As DNA, the CDR3 is TGTGCCTGGAGTGAGACACACTATGGCTACACCTTC.

The genes are TRBV5-1 and TRBJ2-5; no clear D gene. V lost 4 bases and J 1 base, leaving 11 bases between the germline ends. The CDR3 covers 14 residues. Germline CDR1 reads SGHRS; CDR2 reads YFSETQ. DNA of the CDR3: TGCGCCAGCAGCCCTGGAAACAGCCAAGAGACCCAGTACTTC. Protein sequence: CASSPGNSQETQYF.

The chain employs TRBV6-5 and TRBJ2-2; possibly TRBD1 for D (5 bases). Deletions cut 8 bases from V and 4 bases from J, with 8 bases between. Germline assignment: CDR1 MNHEY and CDR2 SVGAGI. The CDR3 contains 12 residues. The CDR3 reads CASGHTTGELFF. CDR3 sequence (DNA): TGTGCCAGCGGACACACCACCGGGGAGCTGTTTTTT.

This clonotype was counted only a few times. The CDR3 reads CASSQNTGYRQFF. The CDR3 DNA follows: TGTGCCAGCAGTCAAAATACAGGGTATCGTCAGTTCTTC. The chain couples TRBV7-2 to TRBJ2-1, with a possible D match to TRBD1 (6 bases). Germline CDR1 and CDR2: SGHTA and FQGNSA. The V end was cut by 6 bases, the J end by 13 bases, with 19 bases between. This CDR3 has 13 amino acids. Supplemented by reference TRBV7-2 and TRBJ2-1, the full variable domain reads GAGVSQSPSNKVTEKGKDVELRCDPISGHTALYWYRQSLGQGLEFLIYFQGNSAPDKSGLPSDRFSAERTGGSVSTLTIQRTQQEDSAVYLCASSQNTGYRQFFGPGTRLTVL.

The V gene is TRBV19, the J gene TRBJ1-5; weak D call: TRBD1 (5 bases). V gave up 5 bases and J gave up 2 bases, with 16 bases separating them. The CDR3 loop spans 16 amino acids. CDR1 is LNHDA, CDR2 SQIVND, per germline (reference sequence). The CDR3 here is CASSRDSWEGNQPQHF. Here the CDR3 DNA reads TGTGCCAGTAGTCGGGACTCCTGGGAAGGCAATCAGCCCCAGCATTTT.

This clonotype occurred a few times. V gene TRBV7-6 combines with J gene TRBJ1-2; weak D call: TRBD1 (5 bases). The CDR3 loop spans 12 amino acids. The V end lost 4 bases, the J end lost 8 bases, and 11 bases lay between the germline ends. Germline V gene data show CDR1 as SGHVS and CDR2 as FNYEAQ. DNA of the CDR3: TGTGCCAGCAGCTCAGATGGGGACGGCTACACCTTC. Protein sequence: CASSSDGDGYTF.

This chain uses TRBV27 with TRBJ2-1; the D gene is possibly TRBD1 (7 bases). The CDR3 totals 15 residues. V was pared by 5 bases and J by 8 bases, with 19 bases between. In germline, CDR1 is MNHEY, CDR2 SMNVEV (reference sequence). CDR3 nucleotides: TGTGCCAGCAGTCAACGACAGGGACTCTTCCATGAGCAGTTCTTC. Its translation is CASSQRQGLFHEQFF.

In its sample, this clonotype was seen a few times. The V call is TRBV4-3, the J call TRBJ2-2; 9 bases line up with TRBD2. Trimming at V came to 3 bases and at J to 2 bases, leaving 10 bases not matched to a gene. Germline V gives CDR1 LGHNA, CDR2 YSLEER. CDR3 length equals 18 residues. CDR3 residues: CASSHGGGADINTGELFF. The DNA for the CDR3 is TGCGCCAGCAGCCACGGCGGGGGGGCCGATATCAACACCGGGGAGCTGTTTTTT.

The table lists this clonotype with a few counts. V gene TRBV7-8 combines with J gene TRBJ1-5; D is ambiguous. Trimming stripped 0 bases from V and 0 bases from J, with 9 bases between. Germline CDR1 SGHVS, CDR2 FQNEAQ. The CDR3 sequence is 16 residues long. CDR3 DNA: TGTGCCAGCAGCTTAGCCGCGGGGTTTAGCAATCAGCCCCAGCATTTT. This gives the protein CASSLAAGFSNQPQHF.

This clonotype was observed a single time. The V call is TRBV2, the J call TRBJ1-5; 8 bases agree with TRBD1. Germline V gene data show CDR1 as SNHLY and CDR2 as FYNNEI. The CDR3 spans 15 residues. After removal of 3 bases from V and 4 bases from J, the junction contained 5 bases not matched to a gene. In DNA form, the CDR3 reads TGTGCCAGCAGTGAGAAACAGGGGGTGAATCAGCCCCAGCATTTT. Amino acid sequence: CASSEKQGVNQPQHF.

This clonotype has just a few counts. The chain combines TRBV28 with TRBJ2-7; perhaps TRBD1 as D (6 bases). CDR1 is MDHEN, CDR2 SYDVKM, per germline. The V end lost 8 bases, the J end lost 6 bases, and 17 bases lay between the germline ends. The CDR3 loop spans 13 amino acids. In nucleotides, the CDR3 is TGTGCCAGCGGCCACCGACAGGTCGGCGAGCAGTACGTC. Translation gives CASGHRQVGEQYV.

The table lists this clonotype with many counts. The V and J genes are TRBV7-2 and TRBJ2-1, with 11 bases aligning to TRBD2. This CDR3 has 17 residues. Per germline, CDR1 SGHTA and CDR2 FQGNSA. The V segment lost 7 bases and the J segment 4 bases; nucleotides outside the gene matches: 12. The DNA of the CDR3 is TGTGCCAGCACACAAGGGACTAGCGGACCGAAATACAATGAGCAGTTCTTC. It is translated as CASTQGTSGPKYNEQFF.

This clonotype has only a few counts. V and J are TRBV12-3 or TRBV12-4 and TRBJ2-2; the D gene could be TRBD1 or TRBD2 (6 bases each). V was shortened by 4 bases and J by 5 bases, with 14 bases between the two germline ends. The CDR3 is 15 amino acids. The CDR3 DNA reads TGTGCCAGCAGTTCCCCGAGGGGGGATACCGGGGAGCTGTTTTTT. Protein sequence: CASSSPRGDTGELFF.

V and J are TRBV6-5 and TRBJ2-1, with 9 bases identical to TRBD2. J gave up 5 bases and V 0 bases, and 8 bases lay outside the gene matches. Germline CDR1 MNHEY, CDR2 SVGAGI. The length of the CDR3 is 17 residues. DNA for the CDR3: TGTGCCAGCAGTTACTCCACGAGCGGGGGGCGTAACAATGAGCAGTTCTTC. This encodes CASSYSTSGGRNNEQFF.

This clonotype was picked up many times. The V call is TRBV7-2, the J call TRBJ2-3, with D maybe TRBD2 (5 bases). Trimming took off 0 bases at V and 2 bases at J, with 12 bases between the two ends. This CDR3 has 16 residues. The V gene's germline CDR1 is SGHTA and CDR2 FQGNSA. CDR3 residues: CASSLARVRLTDTQYF. CDR3 DNA sequence: TGTGCCAGCAGCTTAGCGCGGGTCCGGCTCACAGATACGCAGTATTTT.

Only a few counts were recorded for this clonotype. This rearrangement joins TRBV6-2 or TRBV6-3 to TRBJ2-2; D possibly corresponds to TRBD1 (6 bases). Trimming took 6 bases from V and 1 from J, leaving 21 bases between them. The V gene's germline CDR1 is MNHEY and CDR2 SVGEGT. The CDR3 is made up of 18 amino acids. The CDR3 DNA reads as TGTGCCAGCAGAGCCGACCCTTGGGACACAAAGAACACCGGGGAGCTGTTTTTT. This encodes CASRADPWDTKNTGELFF.

This clonotype appeared many times. J is TRBJ2-2 and V is TRBV7-6; TRBD2 agrees at 15 bases. Germline CDR1 is SGHVS and CDR2 is FNYEAQ. This CDR3 is built from 20 residues. Germline trimming cut 3 bases from V and 6 bases from J; bases unmatched to any gene: 14. In nucleotides, the CDR3 is TGTGCCAGCAGCTTGGCCGGGACTAGCGGGGGGTCATATAGCCCCGGGGAGCTGTTTTTT. This sequence encodes CASSLAGTSGGSYSPGELFF.

The CDR3 reads CSAWDVSRDYGYTF. For the CDR3, the DNA is TGCAGTGCTTGGGACGTTTCCAGAGACTATGGCTACACCTTC. V and J are TRBV20-1 and TRBJ1-2; a possible D gene is TRBD1 (5 bases). V lost 5 bases to trimming and J lost 3 bases, with 16 bases between them. This CDR3 spans 14 amino acids. The germline V gene has CDR1 DFQATT and CDR2 SNEGSKA (reference sequence).

This clonotype was seen only a few times. This chain joins TRBV7-9 and TRBJ2-5, with 8 bases lining up with TRBD2. With 1 base clipped from V and 5 bases from J, the junction kept 6 bases outside the gene matches. The germline gives CDR1 SEHNR, CDR2 FQNEAQ (reference sequence). The CDR3 runs 15 residues. CDR3 sequence reads: CASSLGRGTRETQYF. In DNA, the CDR3 is TGTGCCAGCAGCTTAGGACGAGGGACTAGGGAGACCCAGTACTTC.